This T cell receptor beta chain is drawn from a study of cytomegalovirus exposure and HLA in healthy donors. The PCR ran on 60 Vbeta and 13 Jbeta primers. Assay: immunoSEQ multiplex PCR; the TCRdb copy retains only in-frame clones and omits some. The sample has approximately 78,000 clones; 65% to 85% are singletons. Germline assignment: CDR1 SEHNR and CDR2 FQNEAQ (reference sequence). The CDR3 has 14 amino acids. J was trimmed by 1 base and V by 10 bases; bases with no gene match: 7. General study points: Earlier analysis yielded a pattern in which most TCR beta V segments were productive about 87% or about 30% of the time. Cytomegalovirus-associated status was assigned to 150 or so TCR beta chains. A cluster of highly shared sequence variants was likely a sequencing artifact.

About this clone: The antigen remains undetermined.

The sequenced sample consisted of PBMCs. The genes are TRBV7-9 and TRBJ2-3; 8 bases map to TRBD1. This receptor was taken from a woman aged 45-65 years in good health and CMV-seronegative. The CDR3 sequence: CATSEDRGTDTQYF. CDR3 in DNA: TGTGCCACCTCGGAGGACAGGGGCACAGATACGCAGTATTTT.